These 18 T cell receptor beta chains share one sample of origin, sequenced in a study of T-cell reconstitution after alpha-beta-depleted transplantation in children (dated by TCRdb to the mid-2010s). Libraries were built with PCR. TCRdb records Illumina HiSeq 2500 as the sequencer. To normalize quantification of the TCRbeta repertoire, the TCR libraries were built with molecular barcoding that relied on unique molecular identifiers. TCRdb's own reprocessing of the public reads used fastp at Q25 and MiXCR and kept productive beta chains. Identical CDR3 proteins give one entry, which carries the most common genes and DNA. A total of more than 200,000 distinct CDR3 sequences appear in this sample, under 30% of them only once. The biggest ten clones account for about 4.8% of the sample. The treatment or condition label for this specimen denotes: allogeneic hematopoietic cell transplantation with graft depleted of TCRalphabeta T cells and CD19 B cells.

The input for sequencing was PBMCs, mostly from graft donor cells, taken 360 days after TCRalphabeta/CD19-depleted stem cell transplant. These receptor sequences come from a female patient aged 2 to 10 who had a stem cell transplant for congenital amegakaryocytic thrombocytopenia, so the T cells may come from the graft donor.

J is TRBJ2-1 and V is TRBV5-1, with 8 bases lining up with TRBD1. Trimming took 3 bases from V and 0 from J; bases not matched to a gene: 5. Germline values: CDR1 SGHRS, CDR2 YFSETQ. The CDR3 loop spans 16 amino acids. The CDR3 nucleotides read TGCGCCAGCAGCTACCGACAGGGGAGCTCCTACAATGAGCAGTTCTTC. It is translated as CASSYRQGSSYNEQFF.

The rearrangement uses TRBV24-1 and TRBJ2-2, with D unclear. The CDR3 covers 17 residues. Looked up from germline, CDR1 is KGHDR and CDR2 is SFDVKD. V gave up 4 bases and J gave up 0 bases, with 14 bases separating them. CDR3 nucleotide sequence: TGTGCCACCAGTGACTATCACCGAGGTACGAACACCGGGGAGCTGTTTTTT. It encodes CATSDYHRGTNTGELFF.

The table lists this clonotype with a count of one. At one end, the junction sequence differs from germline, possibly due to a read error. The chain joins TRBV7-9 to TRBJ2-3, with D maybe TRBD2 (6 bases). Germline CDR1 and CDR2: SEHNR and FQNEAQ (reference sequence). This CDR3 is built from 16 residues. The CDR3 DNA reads TGTGACAGCAGCTCCTTCTGGGGGGAACACACAGATACGCAGTATTTT. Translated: CDSSSFWGEHTDTQYF.

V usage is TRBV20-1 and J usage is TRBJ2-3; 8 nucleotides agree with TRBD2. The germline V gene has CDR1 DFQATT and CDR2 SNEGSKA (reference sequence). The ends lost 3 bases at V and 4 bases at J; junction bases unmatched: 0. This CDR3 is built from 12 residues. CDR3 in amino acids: CSASGGADTQYF. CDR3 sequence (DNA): TGCAGTGCTAGCGGGGGGGCAGATACGCAGTATTTT.

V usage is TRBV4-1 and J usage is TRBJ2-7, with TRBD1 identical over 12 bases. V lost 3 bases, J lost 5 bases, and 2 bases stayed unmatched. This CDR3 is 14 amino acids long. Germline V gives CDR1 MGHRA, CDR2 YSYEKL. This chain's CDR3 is CASSQGQGANEQYF. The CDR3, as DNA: TGCGCCAGCAGCCAGGGACAGGGGGCGAACGAGCAGTACTTC.

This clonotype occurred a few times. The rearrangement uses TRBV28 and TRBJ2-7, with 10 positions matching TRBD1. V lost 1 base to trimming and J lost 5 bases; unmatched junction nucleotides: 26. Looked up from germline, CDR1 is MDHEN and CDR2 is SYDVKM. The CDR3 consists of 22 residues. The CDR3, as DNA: TGTGCCAGCAGTTTATTGTCGCCGAGACAGGGGGCGAGTGACTGGGGTTACGACGAGCAGTACTTC. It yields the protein CASSLLSPRQGASDWGYDEQYF.

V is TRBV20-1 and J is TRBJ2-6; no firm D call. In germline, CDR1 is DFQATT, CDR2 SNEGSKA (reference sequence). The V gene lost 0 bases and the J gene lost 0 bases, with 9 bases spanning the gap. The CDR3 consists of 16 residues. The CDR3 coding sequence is TGCAGTGCTAGAGATGGGTTAATCTCTGGGGCCAACGTCCTGACTTTC. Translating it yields CSARDGLISGANVLTF.

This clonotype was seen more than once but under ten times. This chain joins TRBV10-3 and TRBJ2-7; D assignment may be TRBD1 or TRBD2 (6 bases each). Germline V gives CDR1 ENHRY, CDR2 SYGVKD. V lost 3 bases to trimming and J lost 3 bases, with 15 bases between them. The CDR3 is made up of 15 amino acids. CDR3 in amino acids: CAISDWGAAVYEQYF. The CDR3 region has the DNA TGTGCCATCAGTGATTGGGGGGCGGCAGTCTACGAGCAGTACTTC.

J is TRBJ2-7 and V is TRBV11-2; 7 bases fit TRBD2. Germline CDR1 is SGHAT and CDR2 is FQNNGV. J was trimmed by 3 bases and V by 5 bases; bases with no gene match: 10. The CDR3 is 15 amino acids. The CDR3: CASSDTSEYYYEQYF. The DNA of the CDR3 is TGTGCCAGCAGCGACACTAGCGAATACTACTACGAGCAGTACTTC.

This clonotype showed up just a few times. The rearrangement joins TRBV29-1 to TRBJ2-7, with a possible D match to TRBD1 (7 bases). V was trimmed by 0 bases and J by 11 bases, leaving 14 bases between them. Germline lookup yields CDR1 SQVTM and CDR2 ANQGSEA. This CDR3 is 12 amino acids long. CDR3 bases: TGCAGCGTTGAAGAGGGGAGGCAGGGGGAGTACTTC. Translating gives CSVEEGRQGEYF.

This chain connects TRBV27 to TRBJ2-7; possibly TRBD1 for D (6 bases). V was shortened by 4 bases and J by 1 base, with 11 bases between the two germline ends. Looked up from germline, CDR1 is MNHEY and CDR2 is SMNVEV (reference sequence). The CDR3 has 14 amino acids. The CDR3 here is CASSWGHSSYEQYF. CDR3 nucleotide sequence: TGTGCCAGCAGTTGGGGACATTCTTCCTACGAGCAGTACTTC.

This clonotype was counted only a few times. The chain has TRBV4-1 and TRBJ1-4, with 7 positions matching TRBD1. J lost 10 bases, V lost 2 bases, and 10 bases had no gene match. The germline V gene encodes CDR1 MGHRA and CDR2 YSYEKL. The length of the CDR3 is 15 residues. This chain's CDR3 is CASSQPETGLRKLFF. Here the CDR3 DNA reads TGCGCCAGCAGCCAACCGGAGACAGGGCTCCGAAAACTGTTTTTT.

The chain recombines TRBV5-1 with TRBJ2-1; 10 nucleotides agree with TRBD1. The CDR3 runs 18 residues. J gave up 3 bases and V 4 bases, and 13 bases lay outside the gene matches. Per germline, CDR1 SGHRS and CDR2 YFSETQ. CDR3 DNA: TGCGCCAGCAGCAAACGATCGAAAGGGACAGGGGACTACAATGAGCAGTTCTTC. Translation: CASSKRSKGTGDYNEQFF.

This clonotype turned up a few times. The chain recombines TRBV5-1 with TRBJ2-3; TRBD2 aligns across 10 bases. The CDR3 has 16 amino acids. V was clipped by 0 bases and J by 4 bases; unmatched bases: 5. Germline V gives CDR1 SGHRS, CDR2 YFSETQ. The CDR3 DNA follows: TGCGCCAGCAGCTTGGGGCTAGCGGGAGAGGCAGATACGCAGTATTTT. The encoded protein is CASSLGLAGEADTQYF.

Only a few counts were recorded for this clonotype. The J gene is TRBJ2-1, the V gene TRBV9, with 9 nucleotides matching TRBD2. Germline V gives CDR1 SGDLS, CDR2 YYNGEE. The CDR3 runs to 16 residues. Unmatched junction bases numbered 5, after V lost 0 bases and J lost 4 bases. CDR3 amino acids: CASSVDAGGVYNEQFF. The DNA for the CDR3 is TGTGCCAGCAGCGTAGATGCGGGAGGGGTGTACAATGAGCAGTTCTTC.

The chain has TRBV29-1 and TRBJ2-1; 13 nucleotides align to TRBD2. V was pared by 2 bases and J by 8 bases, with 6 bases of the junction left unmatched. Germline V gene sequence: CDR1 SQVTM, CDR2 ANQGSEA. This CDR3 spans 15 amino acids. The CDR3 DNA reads TGCAGCGTTGAAATCGGGACTAGCGGGATTTATGAGCAGTTCTTC. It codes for CSVEIGTSGIYEQFF.

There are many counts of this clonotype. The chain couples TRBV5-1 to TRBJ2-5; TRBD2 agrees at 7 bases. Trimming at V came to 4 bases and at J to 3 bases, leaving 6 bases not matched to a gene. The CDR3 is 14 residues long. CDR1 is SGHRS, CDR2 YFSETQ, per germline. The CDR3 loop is CASSTRDYKETQYF. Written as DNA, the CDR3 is TGCGCCAGCAGCACCCGGGACTATAAAGAGACCCAGTACTTC. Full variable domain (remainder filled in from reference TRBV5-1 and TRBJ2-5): KAGVTQTPRYLIKTRGQQVTLSCSPISGHRSVSWYQQTPGQGLQFLFEYFSETQRNKGNFPGRFSGRQFSNSRSEMNVSTLELGDSALYLCASSTRDYKETQYFGPGTRLLVL.

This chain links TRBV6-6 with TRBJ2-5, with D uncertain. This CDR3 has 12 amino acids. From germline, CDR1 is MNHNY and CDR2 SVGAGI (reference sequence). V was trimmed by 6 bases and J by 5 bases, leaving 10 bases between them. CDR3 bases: TGTGCCAGCAGCTACCCTCGGGAGACCCAGTACTTC. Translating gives CASSYPRETQYF.